Presented here are 10 T cell receptor beta chains from one specimen sequenced in a study of radiation and T cells in renal cell carcinoma (dated by TCRdb to between 2020 and 2021). Libraries were prepared through the immunoSEQ multiplex PCR assay. TCRdb limited this immuneACCESS table to in-frame rearrangements with V and J called. A share of clones is missing; checked studies link under half to unresolved V genes, and the rest is unexplained. The sample has about 140,000 clones on record, approximately 87% of them singletons. Under 30% of the sample is held by the ten biggest clonotypes. Per the publication, the time point label means: baseline pretreatment blood. According to the study, the label for this sample's treatment or condition signals: 15 Gy SBRT to primary tumor, nephrectomy 4 weeks later. Here the sequenced sample was blood, taken from a patient whose treatment included radiotherapy and nephrectomy. Every receptor here comes from a woman aged 45 to 65 with renal cell carcinoma.

The chain has TRBV6-5 and TRBJ1-6; the D is unclear. The germline V gene encodes CDR1 MNHEY and CDR2 SVGAGI. This CDR3 comprises 12 residues. V was cut by 6 bases and J by 7 bases, with 7 bases left in between. CDR3 amino acids: CASRDINSPLHF. The CDR3, as DNA: TGTGCCAGCAGGGATATAAATTCACCCCTCCACTTT.

This chain's CDR3 is CASSQGWGRNTEAFF. CDR3 DNA: TGCGCCAGCAGCCAAGGCTGGGGGAGGAACACTGAAGCTTTCTTT. This chain connects TRBV4-3 to TRBJ1-1; tentative D call: TRBD1 (5 bases). V shed 1 base and J shed 1 base, with 10 bases lying between them. The CDR3 covers 15 residues. Germline values: CDR1 LGHNA, CDR2 YSLEER.

Many counts were recorded for this clone. V and J are TRBV2 and TRBJ2-5; D is ambiguous. This CDR3 contains 12 residues. Trimming left V 1 base short and J 9 bases short, with 9 bases between. The V gene's germline CDR1 is SNHLY and CDR2 FYNNEI. CDR3 DNA sequence: TGTGCCAGCAGTGAAGGCTGGGCCCCCCAGTACTTC. Protein product: CASSEGWAPQYF.

The rearrangement uses TRBV10-3 and TRBJ1-1, with 10 bases matching TRBD1. After removal of 6 bases from V and 8 bases from J, the junction contained 12 bases not matched to a gene. Germline V CDR1 and CDR2: ENHRY, SYGVKD. The CDR3 has 15 amino acids. The CDR3 nucleotides are TGTGCCATCAGGGCGGGACAGGGGTTTCAGAGGGAAGCTTTCTTT. Translated: CAIRAGQGFQREAFF.

The chain couples TRBV5-8 to TRBJ2-1; D is unresolved. Germline V lookup: CDR1 SGHTS, CDR2 YDEGEE. Trimming took off 4 bases at V and 6 bases at J, with 14 bases between the two ends. The CDR3 spans 14 residues. Here the CDR3 DNA reads TGTGCCAGCAGCCGACTTTACTTCGGCAATGAGCAGTTCTTC. Its translation: CASSRLYFGNEQFF.

This clone appeared once. The V and J genes are TRBV5-1 and TRBJ2-7; either TRBD1 or TRBD2 may fit D (5 bases each). Germline CDR1 SGHRS, CDR2 YFSETQ. The CDR3 covers 12 residues. V was clipped by 4 bases and J by 7 bases, with 12 bases between them. CDR3 in DNA: TGCGCCAGCAGCCCCGGGACCCTTGAGCAGTACTTC. This sequence encodes CASSPGTLEQYF.

The rearrangement uses TRBV6-7 and TRBJ2-1; TRBD2 agrees at 7 bases. TRBV6-7 is an open reading frame whose function is uncertain. Trimming removed 5 bases from V and 10 bases from J; junction bases left unmatched: 8. The CDR3 has 13 residues. CDR3 nucleotides: TGTGCCAGCAGTCGGGGAGGGCCTAGGGAGCAGTTCTTC. Translation: CASSRGGPREQFF.

J is TRBJ1-3 and V is TRBV28, with D possibly matching TRBD1 (6 bases). Looked up from germline, CDR1 is MDHEN and CDR2 is SYDVKM. The CDR3 spans 15 residues. V was cut by 5 bases and J by 0 bases, with 11 bases left in between. The CDR3 DNA follows: TGTGCCAGCAGTCGGACAGCCCACTCTGGAAACACCATATATTTT. The encoded protein is CASSRTAHSGNTIYF. The whole variable domain, filled in from reference TRBV28 and TRBJ1-3, reads DVKVTQSSRYLVKRTGEKVFLECVQDMDHENMFWYRQDPGLGLRLIYFSYDVKMKEKGDIPEGYSVSREKKERFSLILESASTNQTSMYLCASSRTAHSGNTIYFGEGSWLTVV.

J is TRBJ2-7 and V is TRBV6-5; D gene unclear. Germline assignment: CDR1 MNHEY and CDR2 SVGAGI. CDR3 length: 13 residues. V lost 4 bases to trimming and J lost 0 bases, with 7 bases between them. CDR3 protein: CASSSANSYEQYF. The CDR3 coding sequence is TGTGCCAGCAGTTCAGCCAACTCCTACGAGCAGTACTTC.

The genes are TRBV19 and TRBJ1-1; D is ambiguous. Trimming removed 4 bases from V and 0 bases from J, with 12 bases in between. The CDR3 spans 15 residues. CDR1 is LNHDA and CDR2 is SQIVND in the germline V gene (reference sequence). CDR3 region: CASSTRSDLNTEAFF. The CDR3 region has the DNA TGTGCCAGTAGTACAAGGAGTGATTTGAACACTGAAGCTTTCTTT.